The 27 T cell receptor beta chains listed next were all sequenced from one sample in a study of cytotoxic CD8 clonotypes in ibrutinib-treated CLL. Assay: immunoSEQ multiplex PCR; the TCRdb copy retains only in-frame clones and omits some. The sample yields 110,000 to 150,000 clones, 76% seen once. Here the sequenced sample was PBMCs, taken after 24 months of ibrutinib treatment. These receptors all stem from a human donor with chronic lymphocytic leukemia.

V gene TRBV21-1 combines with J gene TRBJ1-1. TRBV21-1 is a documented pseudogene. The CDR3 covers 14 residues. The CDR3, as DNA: TGTGCCAGCAGCAAAAGGGGGGCGGGTACTGAAGCTTTCTTT. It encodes CASSKRGAGTEAFF.

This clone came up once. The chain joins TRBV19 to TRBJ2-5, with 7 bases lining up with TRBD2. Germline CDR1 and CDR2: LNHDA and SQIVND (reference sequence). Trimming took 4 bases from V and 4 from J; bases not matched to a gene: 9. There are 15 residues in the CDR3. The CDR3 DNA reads TGTGCCAGTAGTAGGGGGGGACTTATGGGAGAGACCCAGTACTTC. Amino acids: CASSRGGLMGETQYF. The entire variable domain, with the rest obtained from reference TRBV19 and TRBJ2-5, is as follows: DGGITQSPKYLFRKEGQNVTLSCEQNLNHDAMYWYRQDPGQGLRLIYYSQIVNDFQKGDIAEGYSVSREKKESFPLTVTSAQKNPTAFYLCASSRGGLMGETQYFGPGTRLLVL.

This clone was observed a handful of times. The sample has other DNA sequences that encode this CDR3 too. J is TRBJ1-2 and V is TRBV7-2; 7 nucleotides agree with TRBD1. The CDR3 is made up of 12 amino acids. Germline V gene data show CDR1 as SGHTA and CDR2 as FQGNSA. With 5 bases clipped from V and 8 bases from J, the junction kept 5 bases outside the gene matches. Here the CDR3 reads CASSPRQGGYTF. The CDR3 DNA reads TGTGCCAGCAGCCCCCGACAGGGAGGCTACACCTTC.

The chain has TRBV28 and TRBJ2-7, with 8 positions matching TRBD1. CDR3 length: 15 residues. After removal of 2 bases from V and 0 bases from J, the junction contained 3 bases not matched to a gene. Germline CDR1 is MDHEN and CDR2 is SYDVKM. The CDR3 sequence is CASSLPQGASYEQYF. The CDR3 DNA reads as TGTGCCAGCAGTTTACCGCAGGGGGCCTCCTACGAGCAGTACTTC.

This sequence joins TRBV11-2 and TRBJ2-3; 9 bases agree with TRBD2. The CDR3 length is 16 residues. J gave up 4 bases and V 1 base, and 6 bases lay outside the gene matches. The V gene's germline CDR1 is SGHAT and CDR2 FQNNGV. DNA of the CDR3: TGTGCCAGCAGCTTAGGGAAGCGGGAGGTGGCAGATACGCAGTATTTT. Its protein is CASSLGKREVADTQYF.

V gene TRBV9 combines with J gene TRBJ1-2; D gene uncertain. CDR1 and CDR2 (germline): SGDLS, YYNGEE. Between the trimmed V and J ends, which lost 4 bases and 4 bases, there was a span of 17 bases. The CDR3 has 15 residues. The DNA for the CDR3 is TGTGCCAGCAGCACCAGGACTGATCCCGGCTATGGCTACACCTTC. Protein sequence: CASSTRTDPGYGYTF.

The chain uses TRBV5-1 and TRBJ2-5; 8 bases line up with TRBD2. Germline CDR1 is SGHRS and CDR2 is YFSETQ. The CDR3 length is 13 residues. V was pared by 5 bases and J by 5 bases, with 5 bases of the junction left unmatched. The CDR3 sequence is CASRREGFETQYF. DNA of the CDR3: TGCGCCAGCAGACGGGAGGGGTTTGAGACCCAGTACTTC.

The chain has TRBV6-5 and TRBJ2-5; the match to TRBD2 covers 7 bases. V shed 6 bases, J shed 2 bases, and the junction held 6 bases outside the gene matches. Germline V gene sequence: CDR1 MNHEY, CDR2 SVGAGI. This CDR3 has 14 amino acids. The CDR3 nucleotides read TGTGCCAGCAGCCCCCGCGGGGGTCAAGAGACCCAGTACTTC. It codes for CASSPRGGQETQYF.

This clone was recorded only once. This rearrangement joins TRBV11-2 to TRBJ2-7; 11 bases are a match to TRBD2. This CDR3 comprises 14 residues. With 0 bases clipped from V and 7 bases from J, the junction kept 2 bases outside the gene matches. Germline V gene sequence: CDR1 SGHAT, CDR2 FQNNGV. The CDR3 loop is CASSLEASGREQYF. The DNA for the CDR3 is TGTGCCAGCAGCTTAGAGGCTAGCGGGAGGGAGCAGTACTTC.

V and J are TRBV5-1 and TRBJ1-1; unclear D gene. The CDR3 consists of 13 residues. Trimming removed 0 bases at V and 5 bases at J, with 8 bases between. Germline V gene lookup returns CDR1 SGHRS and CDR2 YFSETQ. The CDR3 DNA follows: TGCGCCAGCAGCTTGGGGTCGGGGACTGAAGCTTTCTTT. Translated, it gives CASSLGSGTEAFF.

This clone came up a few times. The DNA of the CDR3 is TGTGCCAGCAGCCCCCGCAGTGTGGAGACCCAGTACTTC. As protein: CASSPRSVETQYF. The rearrangement links TRBV7-2 to TRBJ2-5; D unclear. The CDR3 runs to 13 residues. CDR1 SGHTA and CDR2 FQGNSA come from the germline V gene. Trimming cost V 5 bases and J 5 bases, with 12 bases left between them.

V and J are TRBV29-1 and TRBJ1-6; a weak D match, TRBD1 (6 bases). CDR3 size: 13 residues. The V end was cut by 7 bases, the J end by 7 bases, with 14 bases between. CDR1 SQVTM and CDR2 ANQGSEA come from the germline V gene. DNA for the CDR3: TGCAGCGCTAGGACAGACCACAATTCACCCCTCCACTTT. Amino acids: CSARTDHNSPLHF.

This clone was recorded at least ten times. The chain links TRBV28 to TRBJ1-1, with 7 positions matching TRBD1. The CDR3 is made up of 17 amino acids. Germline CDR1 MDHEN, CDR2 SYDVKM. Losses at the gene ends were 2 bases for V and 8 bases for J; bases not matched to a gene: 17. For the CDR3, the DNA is TGTGCCAGCAGTTTAAGGGGTTGGGTTAGGGGGCGATCCGAAGCTTTCTTT. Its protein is CASSLRGWVRGRSEAFF.

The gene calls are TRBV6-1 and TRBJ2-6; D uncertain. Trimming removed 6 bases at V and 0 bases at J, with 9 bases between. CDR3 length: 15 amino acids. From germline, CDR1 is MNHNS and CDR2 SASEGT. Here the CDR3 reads CASSVSRSGANVLTF. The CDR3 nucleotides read TGTGCCAGCAGCGTTAGCCGCTCTGGGGCCAACGTCCTGACTTTC.

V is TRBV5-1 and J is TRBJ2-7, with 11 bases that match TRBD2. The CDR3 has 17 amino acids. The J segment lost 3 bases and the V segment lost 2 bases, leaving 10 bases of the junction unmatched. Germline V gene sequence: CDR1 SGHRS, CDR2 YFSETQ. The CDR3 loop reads CASSFRASGRFDYEQYF. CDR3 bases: TGCGCCAGCAGCTTCCGGGCTAGCGGGAGGTTTGACTACGAGCAGTACTTC.

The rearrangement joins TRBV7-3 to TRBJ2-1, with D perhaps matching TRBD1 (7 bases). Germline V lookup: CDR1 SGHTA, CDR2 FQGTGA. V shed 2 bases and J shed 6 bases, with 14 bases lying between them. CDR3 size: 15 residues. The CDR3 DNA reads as TGTGCCAGCAGCTTATCGGAGGGGGCCGGCAATGAGCAGTTCTTC. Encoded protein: CASSLSEGAGNEQFF.

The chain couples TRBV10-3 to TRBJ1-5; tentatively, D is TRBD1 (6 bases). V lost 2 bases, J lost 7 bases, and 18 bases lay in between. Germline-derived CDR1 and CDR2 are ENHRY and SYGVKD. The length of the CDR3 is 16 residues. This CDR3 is CAISEGLGRGSQPQHF. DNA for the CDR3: TGTGCCATCAGTGAGGGGTTGGGCAGGGGATCACAGCCCCAGCATTTT.

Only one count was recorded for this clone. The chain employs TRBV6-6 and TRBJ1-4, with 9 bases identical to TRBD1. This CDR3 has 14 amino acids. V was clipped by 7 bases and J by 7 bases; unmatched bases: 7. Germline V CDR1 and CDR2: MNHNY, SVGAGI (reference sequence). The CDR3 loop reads CASKRTGEGEKLFF. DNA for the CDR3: TGTGCCAGCAAACGGACAGGGGAGGGTGAAAAACTGTTTTTT.

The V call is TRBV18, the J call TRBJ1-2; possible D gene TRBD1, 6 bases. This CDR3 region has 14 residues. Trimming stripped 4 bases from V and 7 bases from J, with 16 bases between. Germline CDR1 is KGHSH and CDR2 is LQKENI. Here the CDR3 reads CASSQGDGRGGYTF. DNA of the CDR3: TGTGCCAGCTCACAGGGGGACGGCCGTGGTGGCTACACCTTC.

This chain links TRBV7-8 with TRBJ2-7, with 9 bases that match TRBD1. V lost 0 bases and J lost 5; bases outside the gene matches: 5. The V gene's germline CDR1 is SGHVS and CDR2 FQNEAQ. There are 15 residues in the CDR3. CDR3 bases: TGTGCCAGCAGCTTAGCTGGACAGGGGCGGGACGAGCAGTACTTC. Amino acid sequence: CASSLAGQGRDEQYF.

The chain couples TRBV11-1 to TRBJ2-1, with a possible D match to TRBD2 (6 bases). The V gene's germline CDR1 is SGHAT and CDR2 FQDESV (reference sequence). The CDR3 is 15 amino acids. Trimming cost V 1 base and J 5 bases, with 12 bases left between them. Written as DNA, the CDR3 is TGTGCCAGCAGCTTAGATCGGCTAGCGAACAATGAGCAGTTCTTC. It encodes CASSLDRLANNEQFF.

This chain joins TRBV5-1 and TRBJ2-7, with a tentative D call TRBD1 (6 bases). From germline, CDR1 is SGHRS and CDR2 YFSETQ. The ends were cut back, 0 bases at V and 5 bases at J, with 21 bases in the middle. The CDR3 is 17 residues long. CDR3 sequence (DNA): TGCGCCAGCAGCTTGGTTCCCCAACTGGGGGCCGGGCACGAGCAGTACTTC. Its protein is CASSLVPQLGAGHEQYF.

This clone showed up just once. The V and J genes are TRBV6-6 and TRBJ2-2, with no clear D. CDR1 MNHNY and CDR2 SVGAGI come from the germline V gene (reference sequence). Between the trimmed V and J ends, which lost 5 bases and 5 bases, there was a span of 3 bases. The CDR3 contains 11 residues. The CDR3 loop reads CASSPTGELFF. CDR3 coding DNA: TGTGCCAGCAGTCCAACCGGGGAGCTGTTTTTT.

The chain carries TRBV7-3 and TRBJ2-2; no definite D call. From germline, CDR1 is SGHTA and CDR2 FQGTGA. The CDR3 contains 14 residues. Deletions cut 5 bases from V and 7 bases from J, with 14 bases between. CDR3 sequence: CASSVQSGVGELFF. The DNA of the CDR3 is TGTGCCAGCAGCGTGCAATCGGGTGTCGGGGAGCTGTTTTTT.

CDR3 residues: CASSQAQDRVYGYTF. CDR3 nucleotides: TGCGCCAGCAGCCAAGCCCAGGACAGGGTCTATGGCTACACCTTC. This chain connects TRBV4-3 to TRBJ1-2; 8 bases map to TRBD1. Trimming at V came to 1 base and at J to 4 bases, leaving 5 bases not matched to a gene. The CDR3 extends over 15 amino acids. Looked up from germline, CDR1 is LGHNA and CDR2 is YSLEER.

This CDR3 is CASGQGANYGYTF. The CDR3 DNA sequence: TGTGCCAGCGGACAGGGCGCGAACTATGGCTACACCTTC. The J gene is TRBJ1-2, the V gene TRBV19; 8 positions agree with TRBD1. The germline V gene has CDR1 LNHDA and CDR2 SQIVND (reference sequence). This CDR3 spans 13 amino acids. V was clipped by 9 bases and J by 2 bases; unmatched bases: 5. The full variable domain, completed using reference TRBV19 and TRBJ1-2, is DGGITQSPKYLFRKEGQNVTLSCEQNLNHDAMYWYRQDPGQGLRLIYYSQIVNDFQKGDIAEGYSVSREKKESFPLTVTSAQKNPTAFYLCASGQGANYGYTFGSGTRLTVV.

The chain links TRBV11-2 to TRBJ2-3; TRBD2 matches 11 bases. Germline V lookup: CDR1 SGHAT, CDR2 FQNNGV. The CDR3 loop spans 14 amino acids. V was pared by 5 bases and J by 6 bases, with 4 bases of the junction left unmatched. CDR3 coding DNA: TGTGCCAGCAGCCCGGGGACTAGCGGCGATACGCAGTATTTT. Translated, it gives CASSPGTSGDTQYF.